This TCR beta chain was found in a study of early T cells in non-severe SARS-CoV-2 infection. The germline gives CDR1 LGHDT, CDR2 YNNKEL (reference sequence). The CDR3 is 17 amino acids. V was cut by 1 base and J by 2 bases, with 16 bases left in between. Molecules of cDNA were individually given unique molecular identifiers that were attached to them. TCRdb re-called the 5' RACE reads with MiXCR, one entry per CDR3 protein. Among about 71,000 distinct CDR3 sequences listed, around 12% were seen once. The sequence derives from an adult who was a healthcare worker with PCR-confirmed SARS-CoV-2 infection or an uninfected control (not recorded which). The chain joins TRBV3-1 to TRBJ2-3; D is perhaps TRBD2 (5 bases). The material was whole blood, obtained at baseline. This CDR3 is CASSQGVRSGTTDTQYF. For the CDR3, the DNA is TGTGCCAGCAGCCAAGGTGTGCGAAGCGGTACCACAGATACGCAGTATTTT.